Below, 30 T cell receptor beta chains from the same sample are listed, as sequenced in a study of CD8 T cells in ankylosing spondylitis. Study-wide findings and caveats: A TCR beta motif of several highly homologous variants seemed to mark ankylosing spondylitis blood.

These TCRs' antigens remain unknown. TCRdb called the 5' RACE reads again in MiXCR, with one record for every CDR3 protein. The sample has 100,000 to 150,000 distinct CDR3 sequences; 17% are singletons. The sample consisted of blood, either unsorted or a sorted T cell fraction (not recorded which). These receptors came from a male donor with ankylosing spondylitis.

This clonotype was recorded a few times. The chain employs TRBV7-9 and TRBJ2-1; D may be TRBD1 or TRBD2 (5 bases each). Looked up from germline, CDR1 is SEHNR and CDR2 is FQNEAQ (reference sequence). Trimming took 8 bases from V and 8 from J, leaving 22 bases between them. The CDR3 spans 15 residues. CDR3 in amino acids: CASAKSGTQGDEQFF. The CDR3 DNA is TGTGCCAGCGCTAAATCCGGGACCCAAGGCGATGAGCAGTTCTTC. The variable domain in full, with the rest retrieved from reference TRBV7-9 and TRBJ2-1, is DTGVSQNPRHKITKRGQNVTFRCDPISEHNRLYWYRQTLGQGPEFLTYFQNEAQLEKSRLLSDRFSAERPKGSFSTLEIQRTEQGDSAMYLCASAKSGTQGDEQFFGPGTRLTVL.

The rearrangement joins TRBV3-1 to TRBJ2-7; D is perhaps TRBD1 (5 bases). There are 13 residues in the CDR3. The germline V gene has CDR1 LGHDT and CDR2 YNNKEL (reference sequence). Trimming took 0 bases from V and 6 from J, leaving 9 bases between them. CDR3 protein: CASSQDRGTEQYF. The CDR3 DNA follows: TGTGCCAGCAGCCAAGATAGGGGTACCGAGCAGTACTTC.

The chain uses TRBV7-9 and TRBJ2-3; 7 nucleotides line up with TRBD2. The trim removed 1 base at V and 3 bases at J, leaving 7 bases unmatched. Germline lookup yields CDR1 SEHNR and CDR2 FQNEAQ (reference sequence). This CDR3 region has 16 residues. CDR3 protein: CASSLGGRANTDTQYF. The CDR3 DNA sequence: TGTGCCAGCAGCTTAGGAGGGAGGGCCAATACAGATACGCAGTATTTT.

This chain links TRBV7-9 with TRBJ1-4; D gene uncertain. V was cut by 6 bases and J by 2 bases, with 10 bases left in between. The germline CDR1 and CDR2 sequences are SEHNR and FQNEAQ (reference sequence). The CDR3 is 14 amino acids. The CDR3 sequence is CASSDGRTNEKLFF. The CDR3, as DNA: TGTGCCAGCAGTGACGGGAGGACTAATGAAAAACTGTTTTTT.

This clonotype was found many times. At one of its ends the junction is not consistent with the germline gene, which may arise from a read error. The V gene is TRBV7-9, the J gene TRBJ2-5, with 11 bases matching TRBD2. CDR1 is SEHNR, CDR2 FQNEAQ, per germline (reference sequence). The CDR3 runs 14 residues. In nucleotides, the CDR3 is TGTGCCAGCAGCTCGGGACTAGCGGCGCGAGGGGTGGACTTC. Encoded protein: CASSSGLAARGVDF.

This clonotype has a handful of counts. The J gene is TRBJ1-2, the V gene TRBV20-1; D is uncertain. This CDR3 has 13 amino acids. Between the trimmed V and J ends, which lost 5 bases and 4 bases, there was a span of 14 bases. Germline V gene data show CDR1 as DFQATT and CDR2 as SNEGSKA (reference sequence). CDR3 DNA sequence: TGCAGTGCTGCGGAGGAGGGCTCCTATGGCTACACCTTC. Its translation: CSAAEEGSYGYTF.

There are a few counts of this clonotype. The chain carries TRBV4-3 and TRBJ2-1; weak D call: TRBD2 (6 bases). Trimming cost V 1 base and J 0 bases, with 10 bases left between them. The V gene's germline CDR1 is LGHNA and CDR2 YSLEER. This CDR3 comprises 16 residues. The CDR3 spells CASSQGTGVSYNEQFF. CDR3 nucleotides: TGCGCCAGCAGCCAAGGTACGGGAGTCTCCTACAATGAGCAGTTCTTC.

J is TRBJ2-2 and V is TRBV27, with TRBD2 identical over 9 bases. Germline V CDR1 and CDR2: MNHEY, SMNVEV (reference sequence). The CDR3 totals 17 residues. The trim removed 1 base at V and 0 bases at J, leaving 3 bases unmatched. The CDR3: CASSLFPSGANTGELFF. CDR3 DNA: TGTGCCAGCAGTTTATTCCCTAGCGGGGCGAACACCGGGGAGCTGTTTTTT.

The genes are TRBV27 and TRBJ2-1; D not certain. This CDR3 region has 11 residues. Germline V gives CDR1 MNHEY, CDR2 SMNVEV (reference sequence). The ends were cut back, 5 bases at V and 2 bases at J, with 1 base in the middle. The CDR3 is CASSTYNEQFF. The CDR3 nucleotides are TGTGCCAGCAGTACCTACAATGAGCAGTTCTTC.

This clonotype appeared a few times. The chain carries TRBV12-3 or TRBV12-4 and TRBJ2-1; D is possibly TRBD1 (8 bases). Trimming left V 5 bases short and J 0 bases short, with 17 bases between. The CDR3 has 17 amino acids. The CDR3 DNA is TGTGCCAGCAGTGGACAGGGAGGGTGGTACTCCTACAATGAGCAGTTCTTC. As protein: CASSGQGGWYSYNEQFF.

V is TRBV5-1 and J is TRBJ2-7; either TRBD1 or TRBD2 may supply D (5 bases each). The CDR3 extends over 14 amino acids. The germline V gene encodes CDR1 SGHRS and CDR2 YFSETQ. The ends were cut back, 6 bases at V and 0 bases at J, with 13 bases in the middle. The CDR3 DNA reads TGCGCCAGCAACCGGGACGGTCCCTCCTACGAGCAGTACTTC. It encodes CASNRDGPSYEQYF. Full variable domain (outside the CDR3, taken from reference TRBV5-1 and TRBJ2-7): KAGVTQTPRYLIKTRGQQVTLSCSPISGHRSVSWYQQTPGQGLQFLFEYFSETQRNKGNFPGRFSGRQFSNSRSEMNVSTLELGDSALYLCASNRDGPSYEQYFGPGTRLTVT.

The table lists this clonotype with many counts. This chain joins TRBV7-9 and TRBJ2-2; 8 bases map to TRBD2. The CDR3 has 15 amino acids. The J segment lost 1 base and the V segment lost 5 bases, leaving 3 bases of the junction unmatched. Germline CDR1 SEHNR, CDR2 FQNEAQ (reference sequence). The CDR3 region is CASSRLAQNTGELFF. The CDR3 region has the DNA TGTGCCAGCAGCCGACTAGCGCAGAACACCGGGGAGCTGTTTTTT.

This clonotype appeared a few times. The rearrangement links TRBV9 to TRBJ2-3, with D perhaps TRBD1 or TRBD2 (6 bases each). The ends were cut back, 3 bases at V and 4 bases at J, with 12 bases in the middle. Germline V gives CDR1 SGDLS, CDR2 YYNGEE. This CDR3 spans 14 amino acids. The DNA of the CDR3 is TGTGCCAGCAGCGCCGGAGGGGGTCCAGATACGCAGTATTTT. It translates to CASSAGGGPDTQYF.

In nucleotides, the CDR3 is TGTGCCAGCAGCTTTTCGCGCGGATCGAACACTGAAGCTTTCTTT. Translating gives CASSFSRGSNTEAFF. The chain uses TRBV7-6 and TRBJ1-1; D is uncertain. The CDR3 spans 15 residues. Per the germline V gene, CDR1 is SGHVS and CDR2 is FNYEAQ. V was shortened by 3 bases and J by 1 base, with 12 bases between the two germline ends.

This clonotype was seen ten or more times. CDR3 loop: CASDRGYEQYF. The CDR3 region has the DNA TGTGCCAGCGACAGGGGCTACGAGCAGTACTTC. The V gene is TRBV25-1, the J gene TRBJ2-7; TRBD1 matches 8 bases. Trimming at V came to 8 bases and at J to 3 bases, leaving 0 bases not matched to a gene. The germline CDR1 and CDR2 sequences are MGHDK and SYGVNS. This CDR3 region has 11 residues.

V usage is TRBV2 and J usage is TRBJ1-1; D not resolved. The CDR3 has 14 residues. Trimming took off 2 bases at V and 3 bases at J, with 10 bases between the two ends. The germline gives CDR1 SNHLY, CDR2 FYNNEI. CDR3 amino acids: CASSESPGDTEAFF. CDR3 DNA sequence: TGTGCCAGCAGTGAATCCCCGGGAGACACTGAAGCTTTCTTT.

This chain links TRBV9 with TRBJ2-7; 9 bases match TRBD1. Germline CDR1 and CDR2: SGDLS and YYNGEE. The CDR3 is 14 amino acids. V shed 5 bases and J 6 bases; nucleotides not matched to a gene: 9. The CDR3 region has the DNA TGTGCCAGCAGTCCGGGACAGGGCTTCCCCGAGCAGTACTTC. Translated: CASSPGQGFPEQYF. Full variable domain (outside the CDR3, taken from reference TRBV9 and TRBJ2-7): DSGVTQTPKHLITATGQRVTLRCSPRSGDLSVYWYQQSLDQGLQFLIQYYNGEERAKGNILERFSAQQFPDLHSELNLSSLELGDSALYFCASSPGQGFPEQYFGPGTRLTVT.

In its sample, this clonotype was seen a few times. In DNA form, the CDR3 reads TGTGCCACCAGTGATCCCAGGGACACAGATACGCAGTATTTT. Encoded protein: CATSDPRDTDTQYF. The rearrangement links TRBV24-1 to TRBJ2-3; the D gene is possibly TRBD1 (5 bases). Germline V gives CDR1 KGHDR, CDR2 SFDVKD. The CDR3 has 14 amino acids. The ends were cut back, 3 bases at V and 2 bases at J, with 8 bases in the middle.

V is TRBV4-3 and J is TRBJ2-1, with 9 bases that match TRBD1. The CDR3 runs 16 residues. V lost 2 bases and J lost 9; bases outside the gene matches: 11. Looked up from germline, CDR1 is LGHNA and CDR2 is YSLEER. The CDR3 coding sequence is TGCGCCAGCAGCCAAAGGGGCCCGGGACAGGGTACTGAGCAGTTCTTC. Translating it yields CASSQRGPGQGTEQFF.

The genes are TRBV28 and TRBJ2-5; 13 bases agree with TRBD2. The J segment lost 4 bases and the V segment lost 3 bases, leaving 8 bases of the junction unmatched. CDR1 is MDHEN and CDR2 is SYDVKM in the germline V gene. The length of the CDR3 is 17 residues. CDR3 DNA sequence: TGTGCCAGCAGTTTGATTACTAGCGGGAGGGAATCAGAGACCCAGTACTTC. This translates into CASSLITSGRESETQYF.

The V gene is TRBV11-2, the J gene TRBJ1-2, with TRBD1 as a possible D gene (5 bases). Germline CDR1 is SGHAT and CDR2 is FQNNGV. CDR3 length: 14 residues. Trimming took off 5 bases at V and 6 bases at J, with 16 bases between the two ends. The CDR3 region is CASSIHRDPNGYTF. CDR3 bases: TGTGCCAGCAGCATCCATCGGGACCCCAATGGCTACACCTTC. The whole variable domain, filled in from reference TRBV11-2 and TRBJ1-2, reads EAGVAQSPRYKIIEKRQSVAFWCNPISGHATLYWYQQILGQGPKLLIQFQNNGVVDDSQLPKDRFSAERLKGVDSTLKIQPAKLEDSAVYLCASSIHRDPNGYTFGSGTRLTVV.

This clonotype was observed at least ten times. The chain joins TRBV27 to TRBJ2-1, with D possibly being TRBD2 (6 bases). Trimming removed 4 bases at V and 0 bases at J, with 7 bases between. This CDR3 spans 14 amino acids. Germline CDR1 is MNHEY and CDR2 is SMNVEV (reference sequence). The DNA of the CDR3 is TGTGCCAGCAGTTCCGGGAGCTCCTACAATGAGCAGTTCTTC. This codes for CASSSGSSYNEQFF.

This rearrangement joins TRBV4-1 to TRBJ2-1; 8 bases are a match to TRBD2. The length of the CDR3 is 13 residues. V shed 8 bases and J 6 bases; nucleotides not matched to a gene: 6. Germline V gene sequence: CDR1 MGHRA, CDR2 YSYEKL. The CDR3 here is CASEGLASNEQFF. In DNA form, the CDR3 reads TGCGCCAGCGAAGGACTAGCATCCAATGAGCAGTTCTTC.

The rearrangement uses TRBV2 and TRBJ1-1, with 8 bases matching TRBD1. Looked up from germline, CDR1 is SNHLY and CDR2 is FYNNEI. The CDR3 sequence is 15 residues long. V shed 9 bases, J shed 4 bases, and the junction held 13 bases outside the gene matches. CDR3 in DNA: TGTGCCAGACAACGAGGACAGGGTGGAGGCACTGAAGCTTTCTTT. Protein sequence: CARQRGQGGGTEAFF.

The CDR3 loop is CASSPYSGGTEAFF. CDR3 DNA sequence: TGTGCCAGCAGCCCATATTCAGGGGGCACTGAAGCTTTCTTT. J is TRBJ1-1 and V is TRBV7-3; TRBD1 matches at 7 bases. There are 14 residues in the CDR3. Losses at the gene ends were 5 bases for V and 4 bases for J; bases not matched to a gene: 7. The germline V gene encodes CDR1 SGHTA and CDR2 FQGTGA.

In DNA form, the CDR3 reads TGTGCCAGCAGTTCCGCAGGGACAGGTCAGCCCCAGCATTTT. Amino acid sequence: CASSSAGTGQPQHF. The chain joins TRBV27 to TRBJ1-5; 8 bases are a match to TRBD1. Germline CDR1 MNHEY, CDR2 SMNVEV (reference sequence). This CDR3 has 14 residues. Trimming cost V 4 bases and J 6 bases; bases outside gene matches: 5.

This clonotype was detected many times. The J gene is TRBJ2-1, the V gene TRBV29-1; D ambiguous. Trimming took 0 bases from V and 3 from J, leaving 9 bases between them. CDR1 and CDR2 (germline): SQVTM, ANQGSEA. The CDR3 loop spans 14 amino acids. This CDR3 is CSVEEGRLYNEQFF. In DNA, the CDR3 is TGCAGCGTTGAAGAAGGACGCCTCTACAATGAGCAGTTCTTC.

This chain uses TRBV2 with TRBJ2-7; 11 bases align to TRBD2. Germline CDR1 SNHLY, CDR2 FYNNEI. The CDR3 totals 15 residues. With V trimmed by 3 bases and J by 2 bases, 3 bases remained unmatched. The CDR3 loop reads CASSEGTSGTYEQYF. DNA for the CDR3: TGTGCCAGCAGTGAGGGGACTAGCGGAACCTACGAGCAGTACTTC. Drawing the rest from reference TRBV2 and TRBJ2-7, the complete variable domain is EPEVTQTPSHQVTQMGQEVILRCVPISNHLYFYWYRQILGQKVEFLVSFYNNEISEKSEIFDDQFSVERPDGSNFTLKIRSTKLEDSAMYFCASSEGTSGTYEQYFGPGTRLTVT.

The genes are TRBV7-9 and TRBJ2-3; no firm D call. The CDR3 length is 13 residues. Germline-derived CDR1 and CDR2 are SEHNR and FQNEAQ (reference sequence). V dropped 10 bases and J dropped 4 bases, with 15 bases sitting between them. In DNA form, the CDR3 reads TGTGCCAACGACGACTTGGTGGCAGATACGCAGTATTTT. This codes for CANDDLVADTQYF.

This clonotype was counted between two and nine times. The chain combines TRBV7-9 with TRBJ2-1; TRBD2 might be the D (6 bases). The CDR3 is 17 amino acids. V was cut by 4 bases and J by 0 bases, with 16 bases left in between. Germline CDR1 and CDR2: SEHNR and FQNEAQ (reference sequence). The DNA of the CDR3 is TGTGCCAGCAGCTCGCAACCAATCGGGGGCTCCTACAATGAGCAGTTCTTC. Translated, it gives CASSSQPIGGSYNEQFF.